These T cell receptor beta chains were read from a single sample in a study of blood T cell repertoires in COVID-19. Generated by immunoSEQ multiplex PCR, the TCRdb table keeps only in-frame clones and is missing some. Of around 67,000 clones listed, just under 85% are singletons. Specimen: peripheral blood. Every receptor here comes from an older man with acute or convalescent COVID-19. CDR3s include the opening cysteine and the closing phenylalanine or tryptophan. D genes are given only for firm matches. Rows may omit the clone size; those that give it use once, few, many or a size class.

size	D	J	V	CDR3	DNA
.	.	TRBJ2-1	TRBV2	CASSDTLLPSPQFF	TGTGCCAGCAGTGATACACTACTCCCTTCACCGCAGTTCTTC
once	.	TRBJ2-6	TRBV9	CASSVEGREVFGANVLTF	TGTGCCAGCAGCGTAGAGGGCAGGGAGGTTTTTGGGGCCAACGTCCTGACTTTC
.	.	TRBJ1-5	TRBV19	CASSIDSVGGNQPQHF	TGTGCCAGTAGTATTGATTCCGTCGGAGGTAATCAGCCCCAGCATTTT
.	TRBD1	TRBJ2-3	TRBV19	CASSLGQGMSTDTQYF	TGTGCCAGTAGTCTCGGACAGGGAATGAGCACAGATACGCAGTATTTT
.	.	TRBJ2-3	TRBV20-1	CSARDTPTQYF	TGCAGTGCTAGAGACACACCAACGCAGTATTTT
few	.	TRBJ1-3	TRBV9	CASSAGGSGSSGNTIYF	TGTGCCAGCAGCGCGGGAGGAAGTGGAAGCTCTGGAAACACCATATATTTT
.	.	TRBJ2-1	TRBV11-2	CASSSRLVSYNEQFF	TGTGCCAGCAGCTCAAGACTAGTCTCCTACAATGAGCAGTTCTTC
once	.	TRBJ2-6	TRBV5-6	CASSLSGAGANVLTF	TGTGCCAGCAGCTTATCAGGGGCTGGGGCCAACGTCCTGACTTTC
.	TRBD1	TRBJ2-2	TRBV7-3	CASSSRGINTGELFF	TGTGCCAGCAGCTCCAGGGGGATAAACACCGGGGAGCTGTTTTTT
.	.	TRBJ1-2	TRBV7-2	CASSLEQGSGYTF	TGTGCCAGCAGCTTAGAGCAGGGCAGTGGCTACACCTTC
once	.	TRBJ1-1	TRBV2	CASRVNRASEAFF	TGTGCCAGCAGAGTTAACAGGGCGTCTGAAGCTTTCTTT
.	TRBD1	TRBJ2-5	TRBV7-6	CASSPAQGALGETQYF	TGTGCCAGCAGCCCCGCCCAGGGGGCGCTTGGGGAGACCCAGTACTTC
.	.	TRBJ1-6	TRBV6-5	CASRAGPNSPLHF	TGTGCCAGCAGGGCAGGGCCTAATTCACCCCTCCACTTT
.	.	TRBJ1-2	TRBV6-6	CASSRDNTRSAHSSYTF	TGTGCCAGCAGTCGGGACAACACACGGTCGGCGCATAGCAGCTACACCTTC
.	.	TRBJ2-1	TRBV9	CASSGQVGGYNEQFF	TGTGCCAGCAGCGGTCAAGTAGGAGGGTACAATGAGCAGTTCTTC
.	.	TRBJ2-1	TRBV19	CASSIQAWSSYNEQFF	TGTGCCAGTAGTATTCAAGCGTGGAGCTCCTACAATGAGCAGTTCTTC
.	TRBD2	TRBJ2-7	TRBV7-2	CASSQNEIAGGGEQYF	TGTGCCAGCAGCCAAAATGAGATAGCGGGAGGAGGCGAGCAGTACTTC
.	.	TRBJ2-7	TRBV7-2	CASSFGQGPSYEQYF	TGTGCCAGCAGCTTCGGGCAGGGGCCGTCCTACGAGCAGTACTTC
few	TRBD1	TRBJ1-5	TRBV4-2	CASSQEGQGDQPQHF	TGTGCCAGCAGCCAAGAGGGACAGGGTGATCAGCCCCAGCATTTT
.	TRBD2	TRBJ2-2	TRBV3-1/TRBV3-2	CASSQGLTGGSGTGELFF	TGTGCCAGCAGCCAAGGTTTGACGGGAGGTTCGGGCACCGGGGAGCTGTTTTTT
.	TRBD2	TRBJ2-1	TRBV19	CASGGVAGGSGEQFF	TGTGCCAGTGGAGGGGTAGCGGGAGGGAGTGGGGAGCAGTTCTTC
once	TRBD2	TRBJ2-3	TRBV18	CASSPPVAGPSTDTQYF	TGTGCCAGCTCACCACCTGTAGCGGGCCCGAGCACAGATACGCAGTATTTT
once	.	TRBJ2-7	TRBV28	CAIQTQNYEQYF	TGTGCCATCCAGACACAGAACTACGAGCAGTACTTC
.	.	TRBJ1-3	TRBV7-9	CATQDSREDTIYF	TGTGCCACACAGGACTCGAGGGAGGACACCATATATTTT
.	TRBD2	TRBJ2-1	TRBV2	CASSKPSGAGGRNEQFF	TGTGCCAGCAGTAAACCCAGTGGAGCGGGAGGTAGGAATGAGCAGTTCTTC
.	TRBD1	TRBJ2-5	TRBV7-6	CASTTTGVGLETQYF	TGTGCCAGCACCACGACAGGGGTGGGTTTAGAGACCCAGTACTTC
once	TRBD1	TRBJ2-7	TRBV19	CASSITGGVSYEQYF	TGTGCCAGTAGTATTACAGGGGGTGTCTCCTACGAGCAGTACTTC
.	TRBD1	TRBJ2-7	TRBV11-3	CASSTTGGHEQYF	TGTGCCAGCAGCACTACAGGGGGCCACGAGCAGTACTTC
.	TRBD2	TRBJ2-1	TRBV7-6	CASSLGPGTSGSSMSYNEQFF	TGTGCCAGCAGCTTAGGTCCCGGGACTAGCGGGTCTTCGATGTCCTACAATGAGCAGTTCTTC
.	.	TRBJ1-3	TRBV5-4	CASSYDRRSGNTIYF	TGTGCCAGCAGTTACGATCGTCGGTCTGGAAACACCATATATTTT
.	TRBD1	TRBJ1-1	TRBV6-6	CASSQYRQGRDTEAFF	TGTGCCAGCAGCCAATACCGACAGGGTCGGGACACTGAAGCTTTCTTT
.	TRBD2	TRBJ2-2	TRBV3-1/TRBV3-2	CASREVAGGRAGELFF	TGTGCCAGCAGGGAAGTAGCGGGAGGTCGTGCCGGGGAGCTGTTTTTT
few	.	TRBJ1-1	TRBV6-2/TRBV6-3	CASSWSSWGGTEAFF	TGTGCCAGCAGTTGGTCATCTTGGGGAGGCACTGAAGCTTTCTTT
.	.	TRBJ1-2	TRBV5-1	CASSSGRGAQVYGYTF	TGCGCCAGCAGCTCAGGGAGGGGGGCCCAAGTCTATGGCTACACCTTC